The entry below gives a single T cell receptor (beta chain) sequence along with its context. It was RNA transcripts that yielded the amplified TCR beta CDR3 regions. TCR CDR3 regions were first amplified by RT-PCR with HTBI primers. TCRdb itself ran the multiplex PCR reads through MiXCR, one entry per CDR3 protein. The sample has about 560,000 distinct CDR3 sequences, roughly 46% seen once. CDR3 length equals 15 residues. Germline V CDR1 and CDR2: DFQATT, SNEGSKA (reference sequence). V lost 6 bases and J lost 1; bases outside the gene matches: 10. The data belong to a study of T cells in Graves' hyperthyroidism and ophthalmopathy. Patients aged 18 to 65 with hyperthyroidism were newly diagnosed, with duration under 2 months. Any patient presenting with uncontrolled infection, other autoimmune disease, pregnancy or lactation was left out. Thyroid ultrasound and orbital computed tomography, with clinical symptoms and serum thyroxine and TRAb, informed diagnoses.

This TCR was sampled from a woman between 18 and 29 years old with Graves' hyperthyroidism. The chain carries TRBV20-1 and TRBJ2-7; 9 bases fit TRBD1. Sequenced material: peripheral blood or thyroid tissue (not recorded which). CDR3 residues: CSASAPGQGSYEQYF. The CDR3 bases are TGCAGTGCGAGCGCCCCGGGACAGGGATCCTACGAGCAGTACTTC.